This entry lists 24 T cell receptor beta chains sequenced from one sample in a study of CD8+CD57+ T cells in acquired aplastic anemia. The study profiled TCR beta VDJ and CDR3 using genomic DNA as template. One entry per CDR3 protein results from TCRdb running MiXCR on the reads. The data show 300,000 or so distinct CDR3 sequences, with roughly three fifths seen just once and around 7.6% held by the top ten. The sample taken for sequencing was sorted CD4+, CD8+, or CD8+CD57+ T cells (not recorded which) from PBMCs. The receptors were gathered from a human donor with severe aplastic anemia or a healthy control (not recorded which).

The J gene is TRBJ2-7, the V gene TRBV12-3 or TRBV12-4; D is unclear. V was pared by 3 bases and J by 7 bases, with 19 bases between. The length of the CDR3 is 15 residues. The CDR3 here is CASSLRRGPNIEQYF. The CDR3 DNA sequence: TGTGCCAGCAGTTTGAGGCGAGGACCTAACATTGAGCAGTACTTC.

The chain joins TRBV4-3 to TRBJ1-1; D gene uncertain. Germline CDR1 LGHNA, CDR2 YSLEER. Between the trimmed V and J ends, which lost 3 bases and 5 bases, there was a span of 7 bases. This CDR3 spans 12 amino acids. This chain's CDR3 is CASSHGDTEAFF. The CDR3, as DNA: TGCGCCAGCAGCCATGGGGATACTGAAGCTTTCTTT.

This clonotype was counted only a few times. The V call is TRBV6-6, the J call TRBJ1-4; D call uncertain. V lost 2 bases to trimming and J lost 7 bases, with 2 bases between them. Per the germline V gene, CDR1 is MNHNY and CDR2 is SVGAGI (reference sequence). This CDR3 is built from 11 residues. The CDR3 nucleotides are TGTGCCAGCAGTTACAGTGAAAAACTGTTTTTT. Translating gives CASSYSEKLFF.

This sequence joins TRBV7-2 and TRBJ1-3; 7 nucleotides line up with TRBD1. Germline assignment: CDR1 SGHTA and CDR2 FQGNSA. The CDR3 runs to 16 residues. Trimming took 5 bases from V and 2 from J; bases not matched to a gene: 9. The CDR3 is CASSRPGQSTGNTIYF. CDR3 DNA: TGTGCCAGCAGCCGACCGGGACAGTCGACTGGAAACACCATATATTTT.

The V call is TRBV19, the J call TRBJ2-7; D is uncertain. This CDR3 contains 15 residues. The V and J ends lost 6 bases and 1 base respectively, with 16 bases between them. In germline, CDR1 is LNHDA, CDR2 SQIVND (reference sequence). Here the CDR3 DNA reads TGTGCCAGTAGCGATCAGGCCGATCCTTCCTACGAGCAGTACTTC. It specifies CASSDQADPSYEQYF.

This clonotype was recorded a few times. The gene calls are TRBV3-1 and TRBJ2-1, with 9 bases identical to TRBD2. Trimming at V came to 1 base and at J to 6 bases, leaving 1 base not matched to a gene. Germline lookup yields CDR1 LGHDT and CDR2 YNNKEL (reference sequence). The CDR3 consists of 14 residues. The CDR3 sequence: CASSQGGGVNEQFF. CDR3 bases: TGTGCCAGCAGCCAAGGCGGGGGGGTCAATGAGCAGTTCTTC.

This clonotype turned up a few times. The genes are TRBV7-3 and TRBJ1-2; D uncertain. Trimming removed 5 bases at V and 6 bases at J, with 22 bases between. Germline loops: CDR1 SGHTA, CDR2 FQGTGA. The CDR3 contains 16 residues. CDR3 sequence (DNA): TGTGCCAGCAGCATAGACGGAGCCAGTTTCAATAATGGCTACACCTTC. It yields the protein CASSIDGASFNNGYTF.

The chain carries TRBV15 and TRBJ1-2; 10 bases line up with TRBD1. This CDR3 is 15 amino acids long. Losses at the gene ends were 1 base for V and 4 bases for J; bases not matched to a gene: 3. From germline, CDR1 is LNHNV and CDR2 YYDKDF (reference sequence). The CDR3 coding sequence is TGTGCCACCAGCAGAGGGGGGACAGGGGTCTATGGCTACACCTTC. It translates to CATSRGGTGVYGYTF. The full variable domain, its missing parts supplied by reference TRBV15 and TRBJ1-2, is DAMVIQNPRYQVTQFGKPVTLSCSQTLNHNVMYWYQQKSSQAPKLLFHYYDKDFNNEADTPDNFQSRRPNTSFCFLDIRSPGLGDTAMYLCATSRGGTGVYGYTFGSGTRLTVV.

The chain links TRBV10-3 to TRBJ1-1; weak D call: TRBD1 (6 bases). This CDR3 spans 13 amino acids. The V end lost 6 bases, the J end lost 7 bases, and 15 bases lay between the germline ends. In germline, CDR1 is ENHRY, CDR2 SYGVKD. The CDR3 is CAISTDRSDEAFF. The CDR3 bases are TGTGCCATCAGCACCGACAGGTCCGATGAAGCTTTCTTT.

This clonotype turned up a few times. This may arise from a read error, as a much more abundant clone is one base away. Lacking the conserved final phenylalanine or tryptophan, this CDR3 likely reflects a read error. The chain carries TRBV7-2 and TRBJ1-5, with TRBD1 matching over 8 bases. The germline CDR1 and CDR2 sequences are SGHTA and FQGNSA. CDR3 length: 16 residues. V lost 0 bases to trimming and J lost 7 bases; unmatched junction nucleotides: 8. Written as DNA, the CDR3 is TGTGCCAGCAGCTTAGCGCTGACAGGGGTTATCCAGCCCCAGCATCTT. This sequence encodes CASSLALTGVIQPQHL.

The chain recombines TRBV29-1 with TRBJ2-2, with TRBD2 as a possible D gene (6 bases). V was cut by 5 bases and J by 7 bases, with 11 bases left in between. This CDR3 region has 12 residues. The germline V gene encodes CDR1 SQVTM and CDR2 ANQGSEA. The CDR3 region has the DNA TGCAGCGTTCGCGGGGCGGGCGGGGAGCTGTTTTTT. Its translation is CSVRGAGGELFF.

V and J are TRBV9 and TRBJ1-6; D might be TRBD1 (5 bases). Trimming cost V 2 bases and J 10 bases, with 19 bases left between them. This CDR3 comprises 16 residues. Germline V gene sequence: CDR1 SGDLS, CDR2 YYNGEE. CDR3 region: CASSVSAASRGSPLHF. The DNA for the CDR3 is TGTGCCAGCAGCGTTTCGGCCGCCTCAAGGGGCTCACCCCTCCACTTT. Combining the CDR3 with reference TRBV9 and TRBJ1-6 gives the whole variable domain DSGVTQTPKHLITATGQRVTLRCSPRSGDLSVYWYQQSLDQGLQFLIQYYNGEERAKGNILERFSAQQFPDLHSELNLSSLELGDSALYFCASSVSAASRGSPLHFGNGTRLTVT.

This clonotype was counted ten times or more. The rearrangement links TRBV20-1 to TRBJ1-1; maybe TRBD1 (5 bases). This CDR3 comprises 12 residues. Germline V gene sequence: CDR1 DFQATT, CDR2 SNEGSKA (reference sequence). Here the CDR3 reads CRVGDSYTEAFF. The CDR3 DNA sequence: TGCAGGGTGGGTGACAGCTACACTGAAGCTTTCTTT.

The chain combines TRBV2 with TRBJ2-7; tentatively, D is TRBD1 (5 bases). Germline assignment: CDR1 SNHLY and CDR2 FYNNEI. V was pared by 7 bases and J by 2 bases, with 18 bases between. The CDR3 totals 15 residues. CDR3 coding DNA: TGTGCCAGCAAAATGACAGCTTCCTTCGCCTACGAGCAGTACTTC. Protein: CASKMTASFAYEQYF.

As concerns this clonotype: Given the absence of the conserved phenylalanine or tryptophan at the CDR3 end, a read error is likely. V is TRBV7-2 and J is TRBJ2-3; unclear D gene. This CDR3 region has 15 residues. Trimming cost V 1 base and J 0 bases, with 8 bases left between them. CDR1 is SGHTA, CDR2 FQGNSA, per germline. The CDR3, as DNA: TGTGCCAGCAGCTTAGGGGAAACGAGCACAGATACGCAGTATTCT. Protein sequence: CASSLGETSTDTQYS.

The chain combines TRBV19 with TRBJ1-5; weak D call: TRBD1 (5 bases). The CDR3 runs to 13 residues. V was cut by 8 bases and J by 4 bases, with 12 bases left in between. Germline V gene sequence: CDR1 LNHDA, CDR2 SQIVND (reference sequence). In DNA form, the CDR3 reads TGTGCCAGTGGAGGGGCCATAAATCAGCCCCAGCATTTT. It translates to CASGGAINQPQHF.

The chain links TRBV10-1 to TRBJ1-2, with a possible D match to TRBD1 (6 bases). The CDR3 spans 15 residues. Trimming took 7 bases from V and 3 from J, leaving 18 bases between them. Per germline, CDR1 WNHNN and CDR2 SYGVQD (reference sequence). The chain's CDR3 is CASNDDMDSHYGYTF. The CDR3 region has the DNA TGCGCCAGCAACGACGACATGGACAGTCACTATGGCTACACCTTC.

This clonotype was counted ten times or more. DNA for the CDR3: TGTGCCAGCAGCGGTGATTGGGACAGGGGGGAAAAACTGTTTTTT. It specifies CASSGDWDRGEKLFF. The chain recombines TRBV5-5 with TRBJ1-4, with 11 bases lining up with TRBD1. The trim removed 4 bases at V and 8 bases at J, leaving 7 bases unmatched. From germline, CDR1 is SGHKS and CDR2 YYEKEE (reference sequence). The CDR3 has 15 amino acids.

V gene TRBV27 combines with J gene TRBJ2-4; a weak D match, TRBD2 (5 bases). Looked up from germline, CDR1 is MNHEY and CDR2 is SMNVEV (reference sequence). Trimming left V 6 bases short and J 7 bases short, with 16 bases between. This CDR3 contains 14 residues. As DNA, the CDR3 is TGTGCCAGCAGCGAAACCTGGGAGAGTAACATTCAGTACTTC. It specifies CASSETWESNIQYF.

The table lists this clonotype with many counts. The rearrangement uses TRBV7-9 and TRBJ2-4; 10 bases match TRBD1. The CDR3 has 15 residues. Germline V gene sequence: CDR1 SEHNR, CDR2 FQNEAQ (reference sequence). The J segment lost 7 bases and the V segment lost 2 bases, leaving 5 bases of the junction unmatched. As DNA, the CDR3 is TGTGCCAGCAGCTTAAGTGACAGGGGGCGGAACATTCAGTACTTC. It specifies CASSLSDRGRNIQYF.

This clonotype occurred a few times. This chain joins TRBV5-1 and TRBJ2-5; 9 bases are a match to TRBD2. Trimming at V came to 4 bases and at J to 1 base, leaving 11 bases not matched to a gene. The CDR3 spans 17 residues. From germline, CDR1 is SGHRS and CDR2 YFSETQ. The CDR3: CASSTGSTSGGQETQYF. As DNA, the CDR3 is TGCGCCAGCAGCACCGGGTCGACTAGCGGAGGCCAAGAGACCCAGTACTTC.

The chain couples TRBV20-1 to TRBJ1-2; D is unclear. Trimming took 0 bases from V and 6 from J, leaving 8 bases between them. CDR1 DFQATT and CDR2 SNEGSKA come from the germline V gene (reference sequence). This CDR3 is 12 amino acids long. The CDR3 DNA is TGCAGTGCTAGAGATGGGTCAGATGGCTACACCTTC. Its protein product is CSARDGSDGYTF.

This clonotype was found once. The chain links TRBV19 to TRBJ1-3; D is undetermined. The CDR3 is 12 residues long. CDR1 and CDR2 from the germline V gene are LNHDA and SQIVND (reference sequence). Trimming took 8 bases from V and 4 from J, leaving 9 bases between them. The DNA for the CDR3 is TGTGCCAGTGGTCCCCCGGGAAACACCATATATTTT. It is translated as CASGPPGNTIYF.

The genes are TRBV20-1 and TRBJ1-1; D ambiguous. Trimming removed 3 bases at V and 3 bases at J, with 8 bases between. CDR1 is DFQATT and CDR2 is SNEGSKA in the germline V gene (reference sequence). This CDR3 has 12 amino acids. Written as DNA, the CDR3 is TGCAGTGCTAGTGAGCGGGACACTGAAGCTTTCTTT. This encodes CSASERDTEAFF.